Included here is one T cell receptor beta chain sequence, with context. What it recognizes is unknown. This sample stems from a study of CD8 T cells in ankylosing spondylitis. MiXCR, applied by TCRdb to the 5' RACE reads, yields one record per CDR3 protein. Of about 150,000 distinct CDR3 sequences listed, around 43% were seen once; the top ten hold 15%. The CDR3 extends over 15 amino acids. Trimming shortened V by 5 bases and J by 5 bases, and 18 bases separated the two germline ends. CDR1 and CDR2 from the germline V gene are LNHNV and YYDKDF (reference sequence). Study-level findings and limits: One TCR beta motif, made up of under ten highly homologous variants, appeared characteristic of ankylosing spondylitis blood.

The V and J genes are TRBV15 and TRBJ2-5, with a weak D call TRBD2 (5 bases). This receptor was identified in a male donor with ankylosing spondylitis. The sample consisted of synovial fluid, either unsorted or a sorted T cell fraction (not recorded which). CDR3 sequence (DNA): TGTGCCACCAGCTCCTCGCTTTCCAGAGGGGAGACCCAGTACTTC. It codes for CATSSSLSRGETQYF.